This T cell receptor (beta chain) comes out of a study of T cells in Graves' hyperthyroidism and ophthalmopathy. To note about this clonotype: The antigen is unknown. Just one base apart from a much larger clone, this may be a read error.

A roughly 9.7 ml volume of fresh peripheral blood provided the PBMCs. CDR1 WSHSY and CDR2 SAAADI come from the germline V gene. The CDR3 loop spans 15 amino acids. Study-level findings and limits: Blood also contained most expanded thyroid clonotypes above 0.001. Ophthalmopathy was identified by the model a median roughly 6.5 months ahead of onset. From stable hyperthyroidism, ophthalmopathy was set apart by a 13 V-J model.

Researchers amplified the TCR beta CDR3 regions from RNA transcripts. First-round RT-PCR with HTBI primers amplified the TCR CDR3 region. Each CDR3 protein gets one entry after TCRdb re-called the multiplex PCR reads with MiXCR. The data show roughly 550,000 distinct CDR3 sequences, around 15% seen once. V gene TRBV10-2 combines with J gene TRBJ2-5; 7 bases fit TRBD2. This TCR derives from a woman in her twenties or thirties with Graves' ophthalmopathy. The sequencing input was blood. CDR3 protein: CAGSERAGDQETQYF. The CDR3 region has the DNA TGCGCCGGCAGTGAGCGGGCGGGGGACCAAGAGACCCAGTACTTC.